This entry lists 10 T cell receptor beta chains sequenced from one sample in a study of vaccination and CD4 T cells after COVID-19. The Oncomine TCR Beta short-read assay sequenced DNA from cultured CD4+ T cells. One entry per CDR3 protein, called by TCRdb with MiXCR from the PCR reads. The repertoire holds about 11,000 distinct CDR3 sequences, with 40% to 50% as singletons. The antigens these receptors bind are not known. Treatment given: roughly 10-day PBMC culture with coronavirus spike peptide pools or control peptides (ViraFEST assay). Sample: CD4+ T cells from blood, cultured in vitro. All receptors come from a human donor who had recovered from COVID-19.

In DNA, the CDR3 is TGCAGCGTTGAAGGCGGGCAGGGTGAACGGGGCTACACCTTC. This translates into CSVEGGQGERGYTF. The V and J genes are TRBV29-1 and TRBJ1-2; possible D gene TRBD1, 5 bases. This CDR3 has 14 residues. Germline lookup yields CDR1 SQVTM and CDR2 ANQGSEA. V was clipped by 1 base and J by 8 bases, with 17 bases between them.

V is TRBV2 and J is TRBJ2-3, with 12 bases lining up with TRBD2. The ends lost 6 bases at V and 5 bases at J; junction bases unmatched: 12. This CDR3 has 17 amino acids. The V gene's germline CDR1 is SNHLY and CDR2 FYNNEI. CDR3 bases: TGTGCCAGCAGATCTCCTAGCGGGGGGGCCCAGGGAGATACGCAGTATTTT. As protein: CASRSPSGGAQGDTQYF.

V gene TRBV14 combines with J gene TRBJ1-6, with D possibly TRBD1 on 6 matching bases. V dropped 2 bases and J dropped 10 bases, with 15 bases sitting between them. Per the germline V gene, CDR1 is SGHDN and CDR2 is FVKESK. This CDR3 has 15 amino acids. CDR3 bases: TGTGCCAGCAGCCAACTACTGGGGGCGGACTCACCCCTCCACTTT. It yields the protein CASSQLLGADSPLHF.

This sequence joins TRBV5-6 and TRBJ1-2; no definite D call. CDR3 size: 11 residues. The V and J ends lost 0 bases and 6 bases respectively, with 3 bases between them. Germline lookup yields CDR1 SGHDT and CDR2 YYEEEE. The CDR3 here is CASSLVHGYTF. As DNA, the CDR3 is TGTGCCAGCAGCTTGGTGCATGGCTACACCTTC.

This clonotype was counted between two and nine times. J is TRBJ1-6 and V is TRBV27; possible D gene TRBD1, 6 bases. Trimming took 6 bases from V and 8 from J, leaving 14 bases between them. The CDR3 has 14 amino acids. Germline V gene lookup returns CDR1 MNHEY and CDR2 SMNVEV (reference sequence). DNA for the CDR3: TGTGCCAGCAGCCGAGACAGGAATGATTCACCCCTCCACTTT. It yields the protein CASSRDRNDSPLHF.

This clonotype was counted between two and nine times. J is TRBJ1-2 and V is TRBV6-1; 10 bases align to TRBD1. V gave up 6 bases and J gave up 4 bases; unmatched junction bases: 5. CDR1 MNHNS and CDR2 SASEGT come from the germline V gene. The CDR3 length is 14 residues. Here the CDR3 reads CASRRDRGSYGYTF. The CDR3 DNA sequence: TGTGCCAGCAGAAGGGACAGGGGCTCCTATGGCTACACCTTC.

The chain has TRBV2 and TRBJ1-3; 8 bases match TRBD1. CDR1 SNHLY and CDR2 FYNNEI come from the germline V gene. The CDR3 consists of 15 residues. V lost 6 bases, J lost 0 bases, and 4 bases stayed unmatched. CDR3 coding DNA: TGTGCCAGCAGCGGACAGGGATTCTCTGGAAACACCATATATTTT. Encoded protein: CASSGQGFSGNTIYF. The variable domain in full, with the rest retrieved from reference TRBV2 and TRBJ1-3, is EPEVTQTPSHQVTQMGQEVILRCVPISNHLYFYWYRQILGQKVEFLVSFYNNEISEKSEIFDDQFSVERPDGSNFTLKIRSTKLEDSAMYFCASSGQGFSGNTIYFGEGSWLTVV.

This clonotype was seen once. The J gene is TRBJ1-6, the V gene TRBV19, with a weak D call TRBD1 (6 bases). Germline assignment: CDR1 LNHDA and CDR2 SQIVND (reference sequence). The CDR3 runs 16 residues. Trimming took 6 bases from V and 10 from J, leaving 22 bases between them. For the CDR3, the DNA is TGTGCCAGTAGCGGCTCACGGGGGCAGGGTAGGTCACCCCTCCACTTT. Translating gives CASSGSRGQGRSPLHF.

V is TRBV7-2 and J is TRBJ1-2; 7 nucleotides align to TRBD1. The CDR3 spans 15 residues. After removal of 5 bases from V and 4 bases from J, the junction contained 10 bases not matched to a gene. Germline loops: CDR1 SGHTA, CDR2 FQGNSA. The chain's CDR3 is CASSIVDRELYGYTF. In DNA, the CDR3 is TGTGCCAGCAGCATAGTAGACAGGGAACTCTATGGCTACACCTTC. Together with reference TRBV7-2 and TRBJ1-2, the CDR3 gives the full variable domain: GAGVSQSPSNKVTEKGKDVELRCDPISGHTALYWYRQSLGQGLEFLIYFQGNSAPDKSGLPSDRFSAERTGGSVSTLTIQRTQQEDSAVYLCASSIVDRELYGYTFGSGTRLTVV.

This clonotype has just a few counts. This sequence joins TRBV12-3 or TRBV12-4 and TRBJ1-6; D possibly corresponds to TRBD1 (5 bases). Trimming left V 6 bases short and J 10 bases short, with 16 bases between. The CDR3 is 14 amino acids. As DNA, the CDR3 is TGTGCCAGCAGCCGCCGAGGGACGGTCTCACCCCTCCACTTT. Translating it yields CASSRRGTVSPLHF.